The clone carrying this TCR beta chain was recorded many times. No antigen is known for it. Hyperthyroidism patients were newly diagnosed, had disease duration under 2 months, and were aged 18 to 65 years. Germline V lookup: CDR1 LGHNA, CDR2 YSLEER. This CDR3 has 17 amino acids. V was clipped by 1 base and J by 0 bases; unmatched bases: 6. This sample was included in a study of T cells in Graves' hyperthyroidism and ophthalmopathy. The study, taken as a whole, reports: A model of 13 V-J features distinguished ophthalmopathy from stable hyperthyroidism.

Authors of the study amplified TCR beta CDR3 regions from RNA transcripts. HTBI primers were the set used in a first-round RT-PCR of the TCR CDR3. Each CDR3 protein is one row after TCRdb ran MiXCR on the multiplex PCR reads. The table has about 560,000 distinct CDR3 sequences, 16% seen once. This clonotype originated in a woman in her late teens or twenties with Graves' hyperthyroidism. Input material: blood. This sequence joins TRBV4-3 and TRBJ2-1, with 7 bases lining up with TRBD1. For the CDR3, the DNA is TGCGCCAGCAGCCAAGCACCGGGACAGAGCTCCTACAATGAGCAGTTCTTC. Its protein product is CASSQAPGQSSYNEQFF.